The clone carrying this T cell receptor beta chain occurred many times. Its antigen remains unidentified. The record originates from a study of T cells after yellow fever vaccination. About the research overall: Those fractions that held only low numbers of cells were prepared using the SMART-Seq v4 Ultra Low Input RNA kit. Broader study findings: Among all clonotypes, a small share was observed in both CD4 and CD8 compartments. A weaker but faster secondary response was observed, peaking on day 5 versus 15. Highly abundant clonotypes carried over from the bulk population could end up in FACS-sorted repertoires as contaminants.

Each CDR3 protein is one row after TCRdb ran MiXCR on the 5' RACE reads. The data hold some 390,000 distinct CDR3 sequences, with 6.2% observed a single time. In germline, CDR1 is DFQATT, CDR2 SNEGSKA (reference sequence). Between the trimmed V and J ends, which lost 8 bases and 4 bases, there was a span of 14 bases. This CDR3 has 12 amino acids. The chain joins TRBV20-1 to TRBJ2-5, with D unclear. The source was PBMCs, collected 5 days after the yellow fever booster vaccination. The source is a man aged 25-45 years who received the YFV17D yellow fever vaccine. CDR3 loop: CSTDPFGETQYF. For the CDR3, the DNA is TGCAGTACGGACCCCTTTGGAGAGACCCAGTACTTC.